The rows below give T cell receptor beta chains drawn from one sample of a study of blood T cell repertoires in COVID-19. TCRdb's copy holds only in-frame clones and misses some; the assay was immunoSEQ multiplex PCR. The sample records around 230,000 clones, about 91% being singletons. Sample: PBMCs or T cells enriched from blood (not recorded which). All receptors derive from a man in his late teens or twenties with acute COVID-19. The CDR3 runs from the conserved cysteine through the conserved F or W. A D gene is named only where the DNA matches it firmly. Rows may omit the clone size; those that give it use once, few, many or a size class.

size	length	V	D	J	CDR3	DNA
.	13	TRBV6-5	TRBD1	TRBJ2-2	CASSRQGGGELFF	TGTGCCAGCAGTCGACAGGGTGGCGGGGAGCTGTTTTTT
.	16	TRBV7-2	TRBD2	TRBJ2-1	CASSLPRLAGAREQFF	TGTGCCAGCAGCCTCCCAAGACTAGCGGGAGCACGTGAGCAGTTCTTC
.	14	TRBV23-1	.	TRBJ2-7	CASVYRAQNYEQYF	TGCGCCAGCGTCTACAGGGCCCAAAACTACGAGCAGTACTTC
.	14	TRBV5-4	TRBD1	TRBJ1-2	CASSSGGDSYGYTF	TGTGCCAGCAGCTCAGGGGGCGACTCTTATGGCTACACCTTC
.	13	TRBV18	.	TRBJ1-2	CASSLASADGYTF	TGTGCCAGCTCACTGGCCTCGGCGGATGGCTACACCTTC
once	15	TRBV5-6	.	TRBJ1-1	CASSFLTGPRGEAFF	TGTGCCAGCAGCTTCCTAACAGGACCCCGGGGGGAAGCTTTCTTT
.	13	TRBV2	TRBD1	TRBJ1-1	CASRGQPNTEAFF	TGTGCCAGCAGGGGACAGCCGAACACTGAAGCTTTCTTT
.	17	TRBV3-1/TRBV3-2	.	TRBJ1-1	CASSQEPPRGWNTEAFF	TGTGCCAGCAGCCAAGAACCTCCCAGGGGTTGGAACACTGAAGCTTTCTTT
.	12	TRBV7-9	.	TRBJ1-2	CASSSVDYGYTF	TGTGCCAGCAGTTCGGTTGACTATGGCTACACCTTC
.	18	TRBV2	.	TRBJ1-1	CASSETDSEQTRDTEAFF	TGTGCCAGCAGTGAAACGGACAGCGAACAGACAAGGGACACTGAAGCTTTCTTT
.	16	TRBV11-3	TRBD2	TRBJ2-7	CASSPGGTSGTYEQYF	TGTGCCAGCAGCCCTGGGGGGACTAGCGGGACTTACGAGCAGTACTTC
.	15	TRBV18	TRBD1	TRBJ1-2	CASSLSDRSRGGYTF	TGTGCCAGCTCACTGTCGGACAGGTCTCGTGGTGGCTACACCTTC
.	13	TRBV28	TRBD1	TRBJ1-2	CASSRGQVRGYTF	TGTGCCAGCAGCCGGGGACAGGTGCGGGGCTACACCTTC
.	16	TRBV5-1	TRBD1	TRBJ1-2	CASSLGPGGNGGGYTF	TGCGCCAGCAGCTTGGGCCCAGGGGGCAACGGGGGTGGCTACACCTTC
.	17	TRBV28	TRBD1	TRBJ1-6	CASSLIYLTGDNSPLHF	TGTGCCAGCAGTTTAATTTACCTGACAGGGGATAATTCACCCCTCCACTTT
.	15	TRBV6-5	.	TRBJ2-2	CASTGNRVNTGELFF	TGTGCCAGCACGGGGAACAGAGTAAACACCGGGGAGCTGTTTTTT
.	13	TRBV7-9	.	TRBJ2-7	CASSSSLIYEQYF	TGTGCCAGCAGCTCAAGTCTAATCTACGAGCAGTACTTC
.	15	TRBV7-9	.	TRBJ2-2	CASSLGHVNTGELFF	TGTGCCAGCAGCTTAGGGCACGTAAACACCGGGGAGCTGTTTTTT
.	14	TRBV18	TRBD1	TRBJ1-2	CASSERDSNYGYTF	TGTGCCAGCTCAGAACGGGACAGTAACTATGGCTACACCTTC
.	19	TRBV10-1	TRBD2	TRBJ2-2	CASSESTGRKAGVSGELFF	TGCGCCAGCAGTGAGTCGACCGGGCGGAAAGCGGGAGTGTCCGGGGAGCTGTTTTTT
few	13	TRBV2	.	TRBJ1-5	CASSGTGSRAQHF	TGTGCCAGCAGCGGAACAGGGTCACGGGCCCAGCATTTT
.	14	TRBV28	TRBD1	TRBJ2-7	CAGGTGGFGAEQYF	TGTGCCGGGGGGACAGGGGGCTTCGGGGCCGAGCAGTACTTC
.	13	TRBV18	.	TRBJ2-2	CASSPSITGELFF	TGTGCCAGCTCACCTAGTATTACCGGGGAGCTGTTTTTT
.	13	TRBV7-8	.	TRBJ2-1	CASSLGTSNEQFF	TGTGCCAGCAGCTTGGGAACTAGCAATGAGCAGTTCTTC
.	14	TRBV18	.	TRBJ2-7	CASSPLQGGYEQYF	TGTGCCAGCTCACCACTACAGGGTGGCTACGAGCAGTACTTC
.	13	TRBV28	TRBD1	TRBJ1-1	CASSSGQGGEAFF	TGTGCCAGCAGCTCAGGACAGGGCGGTGAAGCTTTCTTT
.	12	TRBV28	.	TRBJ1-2	CASIGDTGGYTF	TGTGCCAGCATTGGGGACACCGGTGGCTACACCTTC
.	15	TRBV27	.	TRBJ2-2	CASRLASRFTGELFF	TGTGCCAGCCGCTTGGCTAGTAGGTTTACCGGGGAGCTGTTTTTT
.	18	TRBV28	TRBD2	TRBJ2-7	CASSFFGEGSASNYEQYF	TGTGCCAGCAGTTTCTTCGGGGAGGGGTCAGCTTCGAACTACGAGCAGTACTTC
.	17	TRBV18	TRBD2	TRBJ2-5	CASSPRPRTSGQETQYF	TGTGCCAGCTCACCAAGGCCCCGGACTAGCGGACAAGAGACCCAGTACTTC
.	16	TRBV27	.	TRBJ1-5	CASSLSGGYSNQPQHF	TGTGCCAGCAGTTTATCGGGGGGGTATAGCAATCAGCCCCAGCATTTT
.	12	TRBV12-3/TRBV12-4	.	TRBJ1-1	CASSLASEEAFF	TGTGCCAGCAGTTTAGCGTCGGAGGAAGCTTTCTTT
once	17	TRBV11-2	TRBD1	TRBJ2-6	CASRSGTGGPGANVLTF	TGTGCCAGCAGGAGCGGGACAGGGGGCCCTGGGGCCAACGTCCTGACTTTC
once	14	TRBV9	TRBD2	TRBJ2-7	CASTPAGGSYEQYF	TGTGCCAGCACCCCCGCGGGGGGATCCTACGAGCAGTACTTC
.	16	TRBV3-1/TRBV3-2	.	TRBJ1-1	CASSQGRLQMNTEAFF	TGTGCCAGCAGCCAAGGCAGGTTGCAAATGAACACTGAAGCTTTCTTT
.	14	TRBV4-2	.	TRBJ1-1	CASSQDSGNTEAFF	TGTGCCAGCAGCCAAGATTCAGGGAACACTGAAGCTTTCTTT
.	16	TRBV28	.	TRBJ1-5	CASSLTGGAFNQPQHF	TGTGCCAGCAGTTTAACGGGAGGGGCCTTCAATCAGCCCCAGCATTTT
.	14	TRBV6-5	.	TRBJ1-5	CASSYSIGGQPQHF	TGTGCCAGCAGTTACTCGATCGGGGGTCAGCCCCAGCATTTT
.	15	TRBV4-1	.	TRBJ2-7	CASSQDGRHSYEQYF	TGCGCCAGCAGCCAAGATGGGAGACACTCCTACGAGCAGTACTTC
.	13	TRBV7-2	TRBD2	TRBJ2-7	CASLLAGDYEQYF	TGTGCCAGCCTACTAGCGGGAGATTATGAGCAGTACTTC
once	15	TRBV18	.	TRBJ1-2	CASSPEDSGSYGYTF	TGTGCCAGCTCACCCGAGGATTCTGGTTCCTATGGCTACACCTTC
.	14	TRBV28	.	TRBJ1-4	CASSLAGGNEKLFF	TGTGCCAGCAGTTTGGCAGGTGGGAATGAAAAACTGTTTTTT
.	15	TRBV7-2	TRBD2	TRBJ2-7	CASRPSLAGAYEQYF	TGTGCCAGCAGGCCGTCACTAGCGGGGGCCTACGAGCAGTACTTC
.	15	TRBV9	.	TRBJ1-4	CASSVARGGNEKLFF	TGTGCCAGCAGCGTAGCTCGAGGGGGTAATGAAAAACTGTTTTTT
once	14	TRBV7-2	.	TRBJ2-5	CASSLSAQGETQYF	TGTGCCAGCAGCTTATCAGCTCAGGGGGAGACCCAGTACTTC
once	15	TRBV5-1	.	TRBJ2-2	CASSSRSEGGGELFF	TGCGCCAGCAGCTCGAGGAGTGAAGGGGGCGGGGAGCTGTTTTTT
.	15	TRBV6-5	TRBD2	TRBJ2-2	CASRSFRGETGELFF	TGTGCCAGCAGGAGTTTTCGGGGGGAAACCGGGGAGCTGTTTTTT
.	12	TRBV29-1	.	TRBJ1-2	CSVEDSNYGYTF	TGCAGCGTGGAGGACTCTAACTATGGCTACACCTTC
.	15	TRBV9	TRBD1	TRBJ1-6	CASSVGTAYNSPLHF	TGTGCCAGCAGCGTCGGGACAGCTTATAATTCACCCCTCCACTTT
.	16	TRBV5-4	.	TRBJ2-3	CASRSGTQYPTDTQYF	TGTGCCAGCAGGTCCGGGACACAATACCCCACAGATACGCAGTATTTT
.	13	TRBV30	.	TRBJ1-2	CAWSSPGGVGYTF	TGTGCCTGGAGTTCGCCGGGGGGAGTAGGCTACACCTTC
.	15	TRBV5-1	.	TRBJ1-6	CASSVAGTTNSPLHF	TGCGCCAGCAGCGTTGCCGGGACAACGAATTCACCCCTCCACTTT
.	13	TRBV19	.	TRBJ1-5	CASSIEGGKPQHF	TGTGCCAGTAGTATAGAGGGGGGTAAGCCCCAGCATTTT
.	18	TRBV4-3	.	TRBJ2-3	CASSQGPPEAASTDTQYF	TGCGCCAGCAGCCAAGGGCCCCCCGAAGCGGCTAGCACAGATACGCAGTATTTT